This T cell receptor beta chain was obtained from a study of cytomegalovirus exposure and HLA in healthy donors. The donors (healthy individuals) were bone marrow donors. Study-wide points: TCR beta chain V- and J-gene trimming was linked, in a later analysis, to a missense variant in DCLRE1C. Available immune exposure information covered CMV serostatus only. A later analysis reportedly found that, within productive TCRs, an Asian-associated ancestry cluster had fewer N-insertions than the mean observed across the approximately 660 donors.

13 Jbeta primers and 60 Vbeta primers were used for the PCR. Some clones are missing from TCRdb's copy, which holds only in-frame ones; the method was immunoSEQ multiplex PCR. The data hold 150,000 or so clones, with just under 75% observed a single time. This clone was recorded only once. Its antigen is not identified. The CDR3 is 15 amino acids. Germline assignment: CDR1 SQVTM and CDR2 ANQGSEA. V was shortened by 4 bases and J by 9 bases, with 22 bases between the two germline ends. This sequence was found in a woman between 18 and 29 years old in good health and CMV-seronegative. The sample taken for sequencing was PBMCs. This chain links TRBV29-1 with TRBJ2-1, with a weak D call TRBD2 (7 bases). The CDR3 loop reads CSVAREVRGQGEQFF. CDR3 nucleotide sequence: TGCAGCGTTGCGAGGGAAGTGCGGGGGCAGGGTGAGCAGTTCTTC.